This TCR beta chain was profiled in a study of blood T cell repertoires in COVID-19. Study background: PBMCs, B-cell-depleted T cells, or T cells were the source of the cDNA or gDNA that made up the material.

The CDR3 spans 15 residues. Trimming cost V 5 bases and J 4 bases, with 17 bases left between them. Looked up from germline, CDR1 is SQVTM and CDR2 is ANQGSEA. The study drew participants aged about 18 to 95 years from fewer than 30 US areas. In the study's own analysis: Amplifying reference gene primers gave estimates of nucleated cell counts. Clones were sequenced by immunoSEQ multiplex PCR, and TCRdb holds only the in-frame ones, with some missing. The D gene and trimming were derived from the DNA, and the V and J assignments and clone size from that table. The table shows just under 250,000 clones, with 80% to 90% occurring only once.

The V and J genes are TRBV29-1 and TRBJ2-2; TRBD1 might be the D (6 bases). The source is a woman in her twenties or thirties who had recovered from COVID-19. Sample: PBMCs or T cells enriched from blood (not recorded which). The CDR3 region has the DNA TGCAGCGTTCCACAGGGACAAACGGCCACCGGGGAGCTGTTTTTT. This codes for CSVPQGQTATGELFF.